A single sample is the source of the 30 T cell receptor beta chains below, sequenced in a study of vaccination and CD4 T cells after COVID-19. CD4+ T cells that had been cultured provided DNA sequenced with the Oncomine TCR Beta short-read assay. One entry per CDR3 protein, called by TCRdb with MiXCR from the PCR reads. The data hold about 14,000 distinct CDR3 sequences, with around 40% observed a single time. Treatment indicated: approximately nine-day PBMC culture with coronavirus spike peptide pools or control peptides (ViraFEST assay). No cognate antigen is known for these TCRs. Sequenced material: cultured CD4+ T cells from blood. These receptors came from a human donor with COVID-19.

By share, this clonotype counts as hyperexpanded. CDR3 loop: CASSGGEYYGYTF. The CDR3 coding sequence is TGTGCCAGCAGCGGCGGGGAGTACTATGGCTACACCTTC. This rearrangement joins TRBV5-4 to TRBJ1-2, with D unresolved. This CDR3 contains 13 residues. CDR1 is SGHNT and CDR2 is YYREEE in the germline V gene (reference sequence). V was clipped by 4 bases and J by 3 bases, with 10 bases between them.

This chain connects TRBV2 to TRBJ1-4; unclear D gene. The ends were cut back, 6 bases at V and 5 bases at J, with 13 bases in the middle. The CDR3 extends over 14 amino acids. CDR1 SNHLY and CDR2 FYNNEI come from the germline V gene. CDR3 loop: CASRADGRNEKLFF. CDR3 coding DNA: TGTGCCAGCAGGGCGGACGGCCGAAATGAAAAACTGTTTTTT.

This clonotype was seen only a few times. The chain uses TRBV15 and TRBJ1-2; no reliable D call. The length of the CDR3 is 12 residues. Germline CDR1 LNHNV, CDR2 YYDKDF (reference sequence). V lost 4 bases and J 7 bases, leaving 10 bases between the germline ends. CDR3 bases: TGTGCCACCAGCAATCAGCGCAGTGGCTACACCTTC. Translated, it gives CATSNQRSGYTF. The variable domain in full, completed from reference TRBV15 and TRBJ1-2, reads DAMVIQNPRYQVTQFGKPVTLSCSQTLNHNVMYWYQQKSSQAPKLLFHYYDKDFNNEADTPDNFQSRRPNTSFCFLDIRSPGLGDTAMYLCATSNQRSGYTFGSGTRLTVV.

This clonotype was counted a few times. As DNA, the CDR3 is TGTGCCAGCAGCTTAGGCGGCTGGAAAGCTTTCTTT. Translation gives CASSLGGWKAFF. The J gene is TRBJ1-1, the V gene TRBV7-8; no firm D call. CDR3 size: 12 residues. Germline lookup yields CDR1 SGHVS and CDR2 FQNEAQ. The V end was cut by 1 base, the J end by 9 bases, with 9 bases between.

The chain joins TRBV6-1 to TRBJ2-3; unclear D gene. This CDR3 region has 10 residues. Looked up from germline, CDR1 is MNHNS and CDR2 is SASEGT. Between the trimmed V and J ends, which lost 9 bases and 2 bases, there was a span of 3 bases. In DNA, the CDR3 is TGTGCCAGTAACACAGATACGCAGTATTTT. Translating it yields CASNTDTQYF.

This sequence joins TRBV10-3 and TRBJ1-6; TRBD1 agrees at 8 bases. J gave up 8 bases and V 11 bases, and 8 bases lay outside the gene matches. CDR3 length: 13 amino acids. Germline values: CDR1 ENHRY, CDR2 SYGVKD. In DNA, the CDR3 is TGTGCCTCCAGGGGACAGGTGGATTCACCCCTCCACTTT. Amino acids: CASRGQVDSPLHF.

The chain recombines TRBV7-3 with TRBJ2-3; TRBD2 matches 8 bases. The junction had 1 base not matched to a gene; V was cut back by 1 base and J by 1 base. CDR1 is SGHTA, CDR2 FQGTGA, per germline. The CDR3 consists of 15 residues. As DNA, the CDR3 is TGTGCCAGCAGCTTAAGGCGGGGGGGCACAGATACGCAGTATTTT. Translated, it gives CASSLRRGGTDTQYF.

The CDR3 sequence is CASRQTGPGFYEQYF. Here the CDR3 DNA reads TGTGCCAGTAGGCAAACGGGACCTGGATTCTACGAGCAGTACTTC. The rearrangement joins TRBV19 to TRBJ2-7; D could derive from TRBD1 or TRBD2 (5 bases each). The CDR3 has 15 residues. The germline V and J ends were trimmed by 6 bases and 3 bases, with 18 bases remaining between them. Germline V gene data show CDR1 as LNHDA and CDR2 as SQIVND (reference sequence). Based on the CDR3 plus reference TRBV19 and TRBJ2-7, the full variable domain is DGGITQSPKYLFRKEGQNVTLSCEQNLNHDAMYWYRQDPGQGLRLIYYSQIVNDFQKGDIAEGYSVSREKKESFPLTVTSAQKNPTAFYLCASRQTGPGFYEQYFGPGTRLTVT.

The chain couples TRBV30 to TRBJ1-3; unclear D gene. This CDR3 is 11 amino acids long. Germline V CDR1 and CDR2: GTSNPN, SVGIG (reference sequence). V lost 4 bases and J lost 8, with 9 bases in between. Here the CDR3 DNA reads TGTGCCTGGATTGTGGGTTACACCATATATTTT. Translated, it gives CAWIVGYTIYF.

About this clonotype itself: The junction departs from germline at one end; a sequencing error may be responsible. The V and J genes are TRBV7-7 and TRBJ2-5; 9 bases align to TRBD2. Per germline, CDR1 SSHAT and CDR2 FNYEAQ (reference sequence). CDR3 size: 15 residues. The CDR3 here is CASSPDAGGGETQYF. Written as DNA, the CDR3 is TGTGCTAGCAGCCCCGATGCGGGGGGGGGTGAGACCCAGTACTTC. Full variable domain (outside the CDR3, taken from reference TRBV7-7 and TRBJ2-5): GAGVSQSPRYKVTKRGQDVTLRCDPISSHATLYWYQQALGQGPEFLTYFNYEAQPDKSGLPSDRFSAERPEGSISTLTIQRTEQRDSAMYRCASSPDAGGGETQYFGPGTRLLVL.

The chain couples TRBV4-3 to TRBJ2-7, with D perhaps given as TRBD1 or TRBD2 (5 bases each). Trimming pared 0 bases from V and 4 bases from J, leaving 13 bases between. The CDR3 has 15 amino acids. Germline CDR1 and CDR2: LGHNA and YSLEER. The CDR3 nucleotides are TGCGCCAGCAGCCAAGATGAGTCGGGACCATACGAGCAGTACTTC. Amino acids: CASSQDESGPYEQYF.

This clonotype was counted between two and nine times. J is TRBJ1-2 and V is TRBV30; D is unclear. This CDR3 comprises 13 residues. Trimming stripped 1 base from V and 5 bases from J, with 11 bases between. Germline V gene lookup returns CDR1 GTSNPN and CDR2 SVGIG (reference sequence). The CDR3 is CAWSGGWWYGYTF. CDR3 nucleotide sequence: TGTGCCTGGAGTGGAGGGTGGTGGTATGGCTACACCTTC.

This clonotype has just a few counts. The CDR3 sequence is CASSGQGGSYEQYF. DNA for the CDR3: TGTGCCAGCAGTGGACAGGGTGGCTCCTACGAGCAGTACTTC. The V gene is TRBV6-1, the J gene TRBJ2-7; 7 bases are a match to TRBD1. Germline V CDR1 and CDR2: MNHNS, SASEGT. The CDR3 consists of 14 residues. Trimming took 4 bases from V and 0 from J; bases not matched to a gene: 3.

The chain carries TRBV6-5 and TRBJ2-1; D is uncertain. Germline CDR1 is MNHEY and CDR2 is SVGAGI. The CDR3 has 14 residues. Trimming shortened V by 2 bases and J by 5 bases, and 10 bases separated the two germline ends. CDR3 region: CASSYGQSNNEQFF. CDR3 in DNA: TGTGCCAGCAGTTACGGGCAGTCCAACAATGAGCAGTTCTTC.

The chain joins TRBV12-3 or TRBV12-4 to TRBJ1-2; tentatively, D is TRBD1 (5 bases). The CDR3 totals 13 residues. Trimming left V 5 bases short and J 8 bases short, with 15 bases between. CDR3 coding DNA: TGTGCCAGCAGTCATAATCAGGGATACGGCTACACCTTC. This codes for CASSHNQGYGYTF.

In its sample, this clonotype was seen a few times. The chain has TRBV6-2 or TRBV6-3 and TRBJ2-5; D may be TRBD2 (5 bases). This CDR3 comprises 14 residues. Trimming removed 6 bases at V and 1 base at J, with 12 bases between. Germline values: CDR1 MNHEY, CDR2 SVGEGT. This CDR3 is CASSHRTFQETQYF. The CDR3 DNA follows: TGTGCCAGCAGCCACCGGACTTTCCAAGAGACCCAGTACTTC.

The chain uses TRBV19 and TRBJ2-7; 10 nucleotides align to TRBD1. Losses at the gene ends were 6 bases for V and 3 bases for J; bases not matched to a gene: 2. The CDR3 has 13 residues. The germline gives CDR1 LNHDA, CDR2 SQIVND (reference sequence). The CDR3 here is CASRRTGGYEQYF. Written as DNA, the CDR3 is TGTGCCAGTAGGCGGACAGGGGGCTACGAGCAGTACTTC.

This chain connects TRBV18 to TRBJ2-3, with TRBD2 identical over 9 bases. V lost 1 base and J lost 4; bases outside the gene matches: 6. Germline loops: CDR1 KGHSH, CDR2 LQKENI. This CDR3 spans 16 amino acids. CDR3 loop: CASSPRLLAGPDTQYF. The DNA of the CDR3 is TGTGCCAGCTCACCACGGTTACTAGCGGGCCCAGATACGCAGTATTTT.

This chain links TRBV5-5 with TRBJ2-7; the D gene could be TRBD1 or TRBD2 (5 bases each). The CDR3 sequence is 18 residues long. The germline gives CDR1 SGHKS, CDR2 YYEKEE (reference sequence). Trimming left V 2 bases short and J 2 bases short, with 23 bases between. CDR3 DNA: TGTGCCAGCAGCTTCAACAAGAGTCCAGGGACCCCTCCCTACGAGCAGTACTTC. It codes for CASSFNKSPGTPPYEQYF. Full variable domain (missing parts from reference TRBV5-5 and TRBJ2-7): DAGVTQSPTHLIKTRGQQVTLRCSPISGHKSVSWYQQVLGQGPQFIFQYYEKEERGRGNFPDRFSARQFPNYSSELNVNALLLGDSALYLCASSFNKSPGTPPYEQYFGPGTRLTVT.

This clonotype was detected only a few times. V usage is TRBV28 and J usage is TRBJ1-6, with D perhaps TRBD1 (5 bases). The CDR3 has 13 residues. Between the trimmed V and J ends, which lost 8 bases and 7 bases, there was a span of 12 bases. Germline CDR1 MDHEN, CDR2 SYDVKM. CDR3 in amino acids: CASWGRKNSPLHF. In nucleotides, the CDR3 is TGTGCCAGCTGGGGACGGAAAAATTCACCCCTCCACTTT.

The chain joins TRBV11-3 to TRBJ1-2; 10 nucleotides line up with TRBD1. Trimming at V came to 5 bases and at J to 4 bases, leaving 7 bases not matched to a gene. Germline-derived CDR1 and CDR2 are SGHNT and YENEEA. The CDR3 runs 15 residues. The CDR3 is CASSNPGQGSYGYTF. The CDR3 DNA reads TGTGCCAGCAGCAACCCGGGACAGGGGAGCTATGGCTACACCTTC.

This sequence joins TRBV7-2 and TRBJ2-1; 8 bases fit TRBD2. The germline V gene encodes CDR1 SGHTA and CDR2 FQGNSA. V lost 3 bases, J lost 10 bases, and 2 bases stayed unmatched. The CDR3 has 12 amino acids. The CDR3: CASSFGGGEQFF. Here the CDR3 DNA reads TGTGCCAGCAGCTTCGGGGGGGGGGAGCAGTTCTTC.

The chain couples TRBV7-9 to TRBJ2-7; the D gene is possibly TRBD1 (5 bases). The CDR3 covers 15 residues. Germline lookup yields CDR1 SEHNR and CDR2 FQNEAQ (reference sequence). V gave up 5 bases and J gave up 0 bases, with 14 bases separating them. This CDR3 is CASSPKVRVSYEQYF. As DNA, the CDR3 is TGTGCCAGCAGCCCGAAAGTCAGGGTCTCCTACGAGCAGTACTTC.

The genes are TRBV10-3 and TRBJ2-7, with TRBD1 as a possible D gene (6 bases). From germline, CDR1 is ENHRY and CDR2 SYGVKD. The CDR3 consists of 13 residues. The V and J ends lost 3 bases and 0 bases respectively, with 6 bases between them. CDR3 coding DNA: TGTGCCATCAGTGACAGGGGCTCCTACGAGCAGTACTTC. Its protein product is CAISDRGSYEQYF.

The DNA for the CDR3 is TGCAGTGCTAGAGATCCTACACAGCGGACTGAAGCTTTCTTT. Amino acid sequence: CSARDPTQRTEAFF. The chain recombines TRBV20-1 with TRBJ1-1; D unclear. The length of the CDR3 is 14 residues. Trimming took off 0 bases at V and 5 bases at J, with 13 bases between the two ends. CDR1 is DFQATT, CDR2 SNEGSKA, per germline (reference sequence).

This clonotype was picked up a small number of times. This sequence joins TRBV6-2 or TRBV6-3 and TRBJ2-7, with 7 bases lining up with TRBD2. V trimming: 6 bases; J trimming: 0 bases; junction bases outside the gene matches: 5. The CDR3 length is 14 residues. Germline V gene lookup returns CDR1 MNHEY and CDR2 SVGEGT. The CDR3 DNA sequence: TGTGCCAGCAGGATGGGGGGGAGCTCCTACGAGCAGTACTTC. Translating gives CASRMGGSSYEQYF.

The rearrangement joins TRBV6-1 to TRBJ1-2, with TRBD1 as a possible D gene (6 bases). The CDR3 is 13 residues long. Germline V gene data show CDR1 as MNHNS and CDR2 as SASEGT. V dropped 5 bases and J dropped 4 bases, with 11 bases sitting between them. The CDR3 loop reads CASSPQGPYGYTF. The CDR3 DNA follows: TGTGCCAGCAGTCCCCAGGGGCCCTATGGCTACACCTTC.

The chain couples TRBV12-3 or TRBV12-4 to TRBJ1-2; D is unresolved. V was cut by 5 bases and J by 6 bases, with 16 bases left in between. The CDR3 is 14 residues long. The CDR3 sequence is CASSPNGVGHGYTF. The CDR3 region has the DNA TGTGCCAGCAGTCCAAATGGTGTGGGCCATGGCTACACCTTC.

The V gene is TRBV20-1, the J gene TRBJ2-3; TRBD2 matches 14 bases. The junction had 4 bases not matched to a gene; V was cut back by 1 base and J by 4 bases. Germline CDR1 is DFQATT and CDR2 is SNEGSKA (reference sequence). This CDR3 region has 16 residues. The CDR3 is CSARGRLAGGADTQYF. DNA for the CDR3: TGCAGTGCTAGAGGGAGACTAGCGGGGGGGGCAGATACGCAGTATTTT.

The V call is TRBV6-5, the J call TRBJ2-7; D call uncertain. Germline V gene lookup returns CDR1 MNHEY and CDR2 SVGAGI. The CDR3 has 14 residues. V lost 3 bases and J lost 2, with 11 bases in between. CDR3 region: CASSYNSLPYEQYF. CDR3 coding DNA: TGTGCCAGCAGTTATAACAGTTTGCCCTACGAGCAGTACTTC.